This T cell receptor beta chain appears in the sequencing data of a study of T cell repertoires and HLA-DP antigens. Study-wide points: Clones undetected before culture averaged around 36% against one allele and approximately 51% against the other.

Pre-culture CD4+ samples were sequenced deeply, targeting roughly 200,000 T cell genomes. TCRdb's table, derived via immunoSEQ multiplex PCR, lists solely in-frame clones and lacks some. The repertoire holds about 110,000 clones, with 85% to 95% as singletons. On this clone: Its specificity is unknown.

CDR1 is SGHRS and CDR2 is YFSETQ in the germline V gene. Deletions cut 5 bases from V and 5 bases from J, with 13 bases between. The CDR3 contains 13 residues. The rearrangement joins TRBV5-1 to TRBJ2-5; no definite D call. The clonotype originates from a woman aged 18-30 years in good health and CMV-seronegative. The sequencing sample was made of CD4+ T cells from PBMCs. The DNA for the CDR3 is TGCGCCAGCAGTTCATACACCCAGGAGACCCAGTACTTC. Translating it yields CASSSYTQETQYF.